The 14 T cell receptor beta chains presented below share a single source sample, sequenced in a study of graft-versus-host responses after intestinal transplantation. Their antigen targets remain unknown. Method: immunoSEQ multiplex PCR; TCRdb's copy keeps in-frame clones and lacks some. The sample yields about 73,000 clones, nearly 90% seen once. The sequencing used unstimulated CD8+ T cells sorted from spleen or lymph node cells, collected before transplant. These receptors came from a human donor who was the organ donor for an intestinal transplant.

V usage is TRBV7-9 and J usage is TRBJ2-3; D ambiguous. This CDR3 is 14 amino acids long. V gave up 1 base and J gave up 3 bases, with 8 bases separating them. CDR1 SEHNR and CDR2 FQNEAQ come from the germline V gene (reference sequence). CDR3 nucleotide sequence: TGTGCCAGCAGCTTAGTAACCAGAACAGATACGCAGTATTTT. This translates into CASSLVTRTDTQYF. The complete variable domain, with remaining parts taken from reference TRBV7-9 and TRBJ2-3, reads DTGVSQNPRHKITKRGQNVTFRCDPISEHNRLYWYRQTLGQGPEFLTYFQNEAQLEKSRLLSDRFSAERPKGSFSTLEIQRTEQGDSAMYLCASSLVTRTDTQYFGPGTRLTVL.

The J gene is TRBJ2-1, the V gene TRBV27, with 10 nucleotides matching TRBD2. This CDR3 has 15 amino acids. Trimming cost V 6 bases and J 1 base; bases outside gene matches: 3. Germline CDR1 and CDR2: MNHEY and SMNVEV (reference sequence). Here the CDR3 reads CASRASGGSYNEQFF. The CDR3 DNA is TGTGCCAGCAGGGCTAGCGGGGGATCCTACAATGAGCAGTTCTTC.

V usage is TRBV6-5 and J usage is TRBJ2-1, with a weak D call TRBD1 (5 bases). CDR1 and CDR2 from the germline V gene are MNHEY and SVGAGI. This CDR3 spans 14 amino acids. The germline V and J ends were trimmed by 1 base and 5 bases, with 9 bases remaining between them. The CDR3 loop is CASSYFSQDNEQFF. DNA of the CDR3: TGTGCCAGCAGTTACTTCTCACAGGACAATGAGCAGTTCTTC.

The chain employs TRBV9 and TRBJ2-2, with D possibly TRBD1 on 5 matching bases. The V gene's germline CDR1 is SGDLS and CDR2 YYNGEE. The CDR3 contains 15 residues. Trimming shortened V by 4 bases and J by 5 bases, and 15 bases separated the two germline ends. The DNA for the CDR3 is TGTGCCAGCAGCCATAAGCAGGGTTCGACCGGGGAGCTGTTTTTT. It yields the protein CASSHKQGSTGELFF.

CDR3 DNA sequence: TGTGCCAGCAGCCAGATACAGGGCCCCGGGGAGCTGTTTTTT. Its protein is CASSQIQGPGELFF. The rearrangement joins TRBV14 to TRBJ2-2, with D perhaps matching TRBD1 (6 bases). From germline, CDR1 is SGHDN and CDR2 FVKESK. The CDR3 consists of 14 residues. V was clipped by 3 bases and J by 6 bases, with 11 bases between them. Full variable domain (remainder filled in from reference TRBV14 and TRBJ2-2): EAGVTQFPSHSVIEKGQTVTLRCDPISGHDNLYWYRRVMGKEIKFLLHFVKESKQDESGMPNNRFLAERTGGTYSTLKVQPAELEDSGVYFCASSQIQGPGELFFGEGSRLTVL.

This chain connects TRBV6-5 to TRBJ2-1; a weak D match, TRBD1 (5 bases). The CDR3 is 12 residues long. CDR1 is MNHEY, CDR2 SVGAGI, per germline. The V end was cut by 2 bases, the J end by 15 bases, with 14 bases between. The CDR3 spells CASSYGAGLPFF. The CDR3 DNA is TGTGCCAGCAGTTACGGGGCAGGATTGCCGTTCTTC.

The chain combines TRBV7-8 with TRBJ2-2; D perhaps matches TRBD1 (5 bases). Germline V gives CDR1 SGHVS, CDR2 FQNEAQ. With 7 bases removed from V and 3 bases from J, the gap between germline ends came to 9 bases. The CDR3 is made up of 13 amino acids. CDR3 bases: TGTGCCAGCACGGCAGGGCACACCGGGGAGCTGTTTTTT. Amino acids: CASTAGHTGELFF.

To note about this clone: The sample holds other DNA sequences that translate to the same CDR3. The chain has TRBV10-1 and TRBJ2-5; TRBD1 matches 10 bases. Germline trimming cut 5 bases from V and 3 bases from J; bases unmatched to any gene: 9. Germline V gene lookup returns CDR1 WNHNN and CDR2 SYGVQD (reference sequence). The CDR3 has 16 residues. CDR3 bases: TGCGCCAGCAGTCGACAGGGGGCTATGGGAAAAGAGACCCAGTACTTC. It is translated as CASSRQGAMGKETQYF.

This chain links TRBV15 with TRBJ2-2, with TRBD2 matching over 11 bases. The V gene end was trimmed by 5 bases and the J gene end by 8 bases; junction bases not matched to a gene: 7. CDR1 is LNHNV, CDR2 YYDKDF, per germline (reference sequence). The CDR3 runs to 15 residues. The CDR3 spells CATSPGLAVSGELFF. The CDR3 nucleotides read TGTGCCACCAGCCCGGGACTAGCGGTATCAGGGGAGCTGTTTTTT. Drawing the rest from reference TRBV15 and TRBJ2-2, the complete variable domain is DAMVIQNPRYQVTQFGKPVTLSCSQTLNHNVMYWYQQKSSQAPKLLFHYYDKDFNNEADTPDNFQSRRPNTSFCFLDIRSPGLGDTAMYLCATSPGLAVSGELFFGEGSRLTVL.

The chain joins TRBV2 to TRBJ2-7, with D perhaps TRBD1 (6 bases). Germline loops: CDR1 SNHLY, CDR2 FYNNEI. CDR3 length: 12 residues. V was trimmed by 6 bases and J by 3 bases, leaving 9 bases between them. The CDR3 nucleotides are TGTGCCAGCAGAGAGGACAGCTACGAGCAGTACGTC. This codes for CASREDSYEQYV.

CDR3 sequence: CASNRGRGAENTEAFF. The CDR3 DNA reads as TGTGCCAGCAATCGAGGCAGGGGGGCTGAGAACACTGAAGCTTTCTTT. The chain employs TRBV2 and TRBJ1-1; 7 bases fit TRBD1. The germline V gene has CDR1 SNHLY and CDR2 FYNNEI. The CDR3 runs 16 residues. V dropped 7 bases and J dropped 1; count of bases not matched to a gene: 12.

In this sample, this clone turned up once. The CDR3 DNA reads TGTGCCAGCAGCATACGTGATAGTTCCTACAATGAGCAGTTCTTC. Encoded protein: CASSIRDSSYNEQFF. V gene TRBV7-2 combines with J gene TRBJ2-1; D unclear. Germline V gene lookup returns CDR1 SGHTA and CDR2 FQGNSA. The CDR3 sequence is 15 residues long. V shed 5 bases and J shed 1 base, with 12 bases lying between them.

The chain joins TRBV5-4 to TRBJ1-1; the match to TRBD1 covers 8 bases. The V gene's germline CDR1 is SGHNT and CDR2 YYREEE (reference sequence). J gave up 7 bases and V 2 bases, and 13 bases lay outside the gene matches. CDR3 size: 16 residues. CDR3 DNA: TGTGCCAGCAGCTTCCGGACAGGGCCGACCTCGAATGAAGCTTTCTTT. This translates into CASSFRTGPTSNEAFF.

This sequence joins TRBV11-3 and TRBJ2-1, with 7 bases fitting TRBD1. Losses at the gene ends were 5 bases for V and 6 bases for J; bases not matched to a gene: 4. The germline V gene encodes CDR1 SGHNT and CDR2 YENEEA. This CDR3 has 13 residues. CDR3 region: CASSMGQSNEQFF. CDR3 nucleotide sequence: TGTGCCAGCAGCATGGGACAGAGCAATGAGCAGTTCTTC. Variable domain in full (rest from reference TRBV11-3 and TRBJ2-1): EAGVVQSPRYKIIEKKQPVAFWCNPISGHNTLYWYLQNLGQGPELLIRYENEEAVDDSQLPKDRFSAERLKGVDSTLKIQPAELGDSAVYLCASSMGQSNEQFFGPGTRLTVL.